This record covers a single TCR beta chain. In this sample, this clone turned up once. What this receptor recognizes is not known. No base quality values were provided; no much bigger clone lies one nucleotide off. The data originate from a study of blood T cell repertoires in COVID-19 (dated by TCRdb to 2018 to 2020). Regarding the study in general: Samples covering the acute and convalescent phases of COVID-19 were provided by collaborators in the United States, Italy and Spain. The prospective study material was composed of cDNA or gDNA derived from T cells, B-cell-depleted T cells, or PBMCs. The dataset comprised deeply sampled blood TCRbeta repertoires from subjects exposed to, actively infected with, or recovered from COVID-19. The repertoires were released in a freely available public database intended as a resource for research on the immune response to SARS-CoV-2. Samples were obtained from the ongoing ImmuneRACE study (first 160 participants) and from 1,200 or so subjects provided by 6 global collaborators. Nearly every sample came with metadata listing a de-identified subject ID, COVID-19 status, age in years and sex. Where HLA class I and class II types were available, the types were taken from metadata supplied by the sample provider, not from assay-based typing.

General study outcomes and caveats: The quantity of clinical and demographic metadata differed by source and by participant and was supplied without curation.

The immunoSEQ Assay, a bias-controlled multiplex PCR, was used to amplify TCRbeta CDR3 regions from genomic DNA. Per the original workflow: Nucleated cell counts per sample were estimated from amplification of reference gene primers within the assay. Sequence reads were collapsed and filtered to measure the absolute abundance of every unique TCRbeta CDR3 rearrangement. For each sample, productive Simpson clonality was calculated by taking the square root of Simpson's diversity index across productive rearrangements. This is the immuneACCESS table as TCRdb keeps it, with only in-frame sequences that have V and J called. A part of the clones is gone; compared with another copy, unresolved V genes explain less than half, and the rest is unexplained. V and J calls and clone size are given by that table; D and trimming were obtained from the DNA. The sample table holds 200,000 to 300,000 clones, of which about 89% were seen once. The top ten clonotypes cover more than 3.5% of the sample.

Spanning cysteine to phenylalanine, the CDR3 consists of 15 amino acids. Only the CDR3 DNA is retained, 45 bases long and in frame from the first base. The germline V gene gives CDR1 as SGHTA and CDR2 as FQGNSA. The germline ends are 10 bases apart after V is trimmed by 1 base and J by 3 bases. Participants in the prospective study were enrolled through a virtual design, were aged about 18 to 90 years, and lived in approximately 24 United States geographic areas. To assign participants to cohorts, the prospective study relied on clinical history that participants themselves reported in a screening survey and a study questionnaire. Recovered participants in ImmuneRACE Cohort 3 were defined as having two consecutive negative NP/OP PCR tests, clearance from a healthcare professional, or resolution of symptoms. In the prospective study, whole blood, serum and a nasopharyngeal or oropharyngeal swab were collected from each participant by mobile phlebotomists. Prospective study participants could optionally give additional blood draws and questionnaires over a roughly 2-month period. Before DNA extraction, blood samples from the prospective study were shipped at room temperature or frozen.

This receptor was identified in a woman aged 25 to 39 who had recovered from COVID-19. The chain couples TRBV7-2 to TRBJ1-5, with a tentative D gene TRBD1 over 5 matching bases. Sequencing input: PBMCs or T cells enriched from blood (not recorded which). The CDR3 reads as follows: CASSLDPGPNQPQHF. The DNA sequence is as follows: TGTGCCAGCAGCTTAGACCCAGGGCCCAATCAGCCCCAGCATTTT.